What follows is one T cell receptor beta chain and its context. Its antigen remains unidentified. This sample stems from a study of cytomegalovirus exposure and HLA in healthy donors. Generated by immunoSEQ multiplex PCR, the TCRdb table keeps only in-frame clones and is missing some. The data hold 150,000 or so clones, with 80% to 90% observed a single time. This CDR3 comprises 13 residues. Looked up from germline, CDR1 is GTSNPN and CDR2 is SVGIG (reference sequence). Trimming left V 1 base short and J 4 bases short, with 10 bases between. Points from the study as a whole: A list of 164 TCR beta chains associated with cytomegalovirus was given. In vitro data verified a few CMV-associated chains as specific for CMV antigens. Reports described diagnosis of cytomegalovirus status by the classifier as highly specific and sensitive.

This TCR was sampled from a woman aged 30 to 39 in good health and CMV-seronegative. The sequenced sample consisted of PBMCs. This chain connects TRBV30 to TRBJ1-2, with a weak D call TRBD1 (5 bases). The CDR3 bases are TGTGCCTGGAGTGGCAGGGTTTTCTATGGCTACACCTTC. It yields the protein CAWSGRVFYGYTF.